The source of this TCR beta chain is a study of shared clonotypes between healthy human individuals. Per the germline V gene, CDR1 is MNHEY and CDR2 is SMNVEV (reference sequence). Trimming took off 3 bases at V and 10 bases at J, with 9 bases between the two ends. This CDR3 has 11 amino acids. Some clones are missing from TCRdb's copy, which holds only in-frame ones; the method was immunoSEQ multiplex PCR. The table lists hundreds of thousands of clones, 74% of them singletons. Broader study findings: Memory subsets generally showed lower estimated richness than naive subsets.

A word on this clone: Its target is unknown.

V gene TRBV27 combines with J gene TRBJ1-1, with D possibly being TRBD1 (5 bases). The sample was memory CD4+ T cells sorted from blood. Subset of the sample: CD45RA-negative fraction. The source is a woman aged 30 to 39 in good health. The CDR3 DNA reads TGTGCCAGCAGTTTTGGGGCAGTAGCTTTCTTT. Its translation is CASSFGAVAFF.